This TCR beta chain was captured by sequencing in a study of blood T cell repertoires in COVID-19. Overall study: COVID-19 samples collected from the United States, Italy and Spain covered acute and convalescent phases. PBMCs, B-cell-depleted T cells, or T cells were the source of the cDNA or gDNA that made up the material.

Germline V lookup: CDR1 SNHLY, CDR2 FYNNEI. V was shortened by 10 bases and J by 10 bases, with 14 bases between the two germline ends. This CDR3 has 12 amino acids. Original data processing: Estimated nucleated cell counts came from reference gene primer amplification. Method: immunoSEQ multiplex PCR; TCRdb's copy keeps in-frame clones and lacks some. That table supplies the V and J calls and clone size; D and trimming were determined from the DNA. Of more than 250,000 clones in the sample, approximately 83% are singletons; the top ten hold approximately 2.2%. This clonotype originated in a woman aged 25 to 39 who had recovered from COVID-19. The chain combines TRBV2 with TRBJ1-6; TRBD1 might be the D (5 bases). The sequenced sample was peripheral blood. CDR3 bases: TGTGCCACCGCAGGGTTGCTCTCACCCCTCCACTTT. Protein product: CATAGLLSPLHF.